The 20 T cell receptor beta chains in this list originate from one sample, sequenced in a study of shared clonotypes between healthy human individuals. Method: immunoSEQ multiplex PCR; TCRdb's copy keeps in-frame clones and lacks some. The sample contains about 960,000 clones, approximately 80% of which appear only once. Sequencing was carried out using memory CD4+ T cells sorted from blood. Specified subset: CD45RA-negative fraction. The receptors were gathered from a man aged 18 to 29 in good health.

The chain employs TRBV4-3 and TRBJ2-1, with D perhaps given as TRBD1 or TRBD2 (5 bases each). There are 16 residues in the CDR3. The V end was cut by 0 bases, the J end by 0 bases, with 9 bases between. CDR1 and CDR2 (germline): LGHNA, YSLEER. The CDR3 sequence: CASSQDWGSSYNEQFF. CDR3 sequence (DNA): TGCGCCAGCAGCCAAGATTGGGGGAGCTCCTACAATGAGCAGTTCTTC.

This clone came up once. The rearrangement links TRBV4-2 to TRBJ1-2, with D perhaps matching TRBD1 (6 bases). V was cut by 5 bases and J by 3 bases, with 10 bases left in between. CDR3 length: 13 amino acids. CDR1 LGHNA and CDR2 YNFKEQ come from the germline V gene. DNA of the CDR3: TGTGCCAGCAGCGAACAGGGCTACTATGGCTACACCTTC. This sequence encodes CASSEQGYYGYTF.

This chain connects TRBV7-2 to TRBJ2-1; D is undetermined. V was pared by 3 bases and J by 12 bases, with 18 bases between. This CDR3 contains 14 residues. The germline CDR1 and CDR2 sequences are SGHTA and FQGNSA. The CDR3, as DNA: TGTGCCAGCAGCTTTGAATTAGGAAAGATAAGGCAGTTCTTC. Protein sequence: CASSFELGKIRQFF. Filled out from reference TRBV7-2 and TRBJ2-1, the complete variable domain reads GAGVSQSPSNKVTEKGKDVELRCDPISGHTALYWYRQSLGQGLEFLIYFQGNSAPDKSGLPSDRFSAERTGGSVSTLTIQRTQQEDSAVYLCASSFELGKIRQFFGPGTRLTVL.

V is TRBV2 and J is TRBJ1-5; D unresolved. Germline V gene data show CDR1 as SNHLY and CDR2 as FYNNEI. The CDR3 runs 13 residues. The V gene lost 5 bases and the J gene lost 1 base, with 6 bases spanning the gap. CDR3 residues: CASSYWSNQPQHF. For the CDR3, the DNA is TGTGCCAGCAGTTACTGGAGCAATCAGCCCCAGCATTTT.

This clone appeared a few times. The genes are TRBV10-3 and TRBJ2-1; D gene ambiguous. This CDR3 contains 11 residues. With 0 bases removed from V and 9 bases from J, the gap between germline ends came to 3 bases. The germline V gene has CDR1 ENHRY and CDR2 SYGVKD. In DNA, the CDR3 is TGTGCCATCAGTGAGTCGGTTGAGCAGTTCTTC. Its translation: CAISESVEQFF.

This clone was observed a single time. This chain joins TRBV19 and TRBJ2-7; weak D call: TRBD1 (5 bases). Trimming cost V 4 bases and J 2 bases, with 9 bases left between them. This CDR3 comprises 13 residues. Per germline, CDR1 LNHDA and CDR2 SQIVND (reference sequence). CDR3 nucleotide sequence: TGTGCCAGTAGTAGAAGGGGAACCTACGAGCAGTACTTC. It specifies CASSRRGTYEQYF.

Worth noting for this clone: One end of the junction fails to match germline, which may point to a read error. CDR3 sequence reads: CASSQSTVAQRAVF. CDR3 bases: TGTGCCAGCAGCCAGTCCACGGTTGCGCAGAGAGCTGTATTC. This sequence joins TRBV14 and TRBJ1-2; D remains ambiguous. The CDR3 sequence is 14 residues long. Germline lookup yields CDR1 SGHDN and CDR2 FVKESK.

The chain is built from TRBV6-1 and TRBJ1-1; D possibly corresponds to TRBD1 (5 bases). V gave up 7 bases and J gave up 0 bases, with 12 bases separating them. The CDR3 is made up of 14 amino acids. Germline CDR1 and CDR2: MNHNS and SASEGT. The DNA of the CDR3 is TGTGCCAGCAAAACGACAGACATGAACACTGAAGCTTTCTTT. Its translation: CASKTTDMNTEAFF.

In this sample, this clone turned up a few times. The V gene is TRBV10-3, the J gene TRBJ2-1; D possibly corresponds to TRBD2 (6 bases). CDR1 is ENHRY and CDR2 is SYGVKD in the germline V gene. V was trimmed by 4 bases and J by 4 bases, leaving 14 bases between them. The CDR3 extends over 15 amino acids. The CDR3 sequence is CAISVSGGTYNEQFF. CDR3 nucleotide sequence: TGTGCCATCAGTGTTAGTGGCGGGACTTACAATGAGCAGTTCTTC.

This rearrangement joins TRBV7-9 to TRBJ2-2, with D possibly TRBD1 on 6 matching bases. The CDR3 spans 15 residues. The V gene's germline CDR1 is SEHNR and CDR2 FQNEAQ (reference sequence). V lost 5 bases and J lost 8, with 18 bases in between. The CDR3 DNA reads TGTGCCAGCAGCAACAGCCATAGAGGGGGAGGGGAGCTGTTTTTT. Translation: CASSNSHRGGGELFF.

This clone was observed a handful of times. CDR3 loop: CASRGQGARNQPQHF. The CDR3 DNA is TGTGCCAGCAGAGGACAGGGGGCGCGAAATCAGCCCCAGCATTTT. The chain combines TRBV27 with TRBJ1-5, with TRBD1 matching 11 bases. J gave up 4 bases and V 6 bases, and 5 bases lay outside the gene matches. CDR1 is MNHEY and CDR2 is SMNVEV in the germline V gene (reference sequence). The CDR3 length is 15 residues.

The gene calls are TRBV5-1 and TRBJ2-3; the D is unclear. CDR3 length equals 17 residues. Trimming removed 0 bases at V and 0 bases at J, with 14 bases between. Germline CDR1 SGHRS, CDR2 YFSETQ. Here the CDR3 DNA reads TGCGCCAGCAGCTTGGCCCCCGGCGGTAGGAGCACAGATACGCAGTATTTT. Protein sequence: CASSLAPGGRSTDTQYF.

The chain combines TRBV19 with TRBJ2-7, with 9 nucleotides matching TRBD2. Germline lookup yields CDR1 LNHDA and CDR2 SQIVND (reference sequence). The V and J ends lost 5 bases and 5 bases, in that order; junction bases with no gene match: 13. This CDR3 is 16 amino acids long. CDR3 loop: CASSDPLGSGGHEQYF. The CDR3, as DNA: TGTGCCAGTAGTGACCCCTTGGGTAGCGGGGGTCACGAGCAGTACTTC.

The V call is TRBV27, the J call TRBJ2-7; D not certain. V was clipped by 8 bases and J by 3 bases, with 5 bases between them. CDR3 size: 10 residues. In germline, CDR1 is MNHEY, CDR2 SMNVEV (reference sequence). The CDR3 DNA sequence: TGTGCCAGCGGAGTCTACGAGCAGTACTTC. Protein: CASGVYEQYF.

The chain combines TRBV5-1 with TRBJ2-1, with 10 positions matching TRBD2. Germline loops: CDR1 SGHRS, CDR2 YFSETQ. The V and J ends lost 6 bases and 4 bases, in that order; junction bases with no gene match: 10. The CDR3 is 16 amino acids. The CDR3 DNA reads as TGCGCCAGCAAGACGGGGAGCGGGAGGGGTTACAATGAGCAGTTCTTC. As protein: CASKTGSGRGYNEQFF.

For the CDR3, the DNA is TGTGCCAGCAGACGACTAGTTGAATACAATGAGCAGTTCTTC. It is translated as CASRRLVEYNEQFF. V gene TRBV6-1 combines with J gene TRBJ2-1; D possibly corresponds to TRBD2 (6 bases). The V and J ends lost 6 bases and 4 bases respectively, with 13 bases between them. This CDR3 has 14 residues. In germline, CDR1 is MNHNS, CDR2 SASEGT.

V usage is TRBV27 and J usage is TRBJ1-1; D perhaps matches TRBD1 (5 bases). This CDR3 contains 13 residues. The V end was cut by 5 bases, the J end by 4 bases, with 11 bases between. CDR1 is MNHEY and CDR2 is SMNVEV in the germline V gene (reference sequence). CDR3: CASSKGTVTEAFF. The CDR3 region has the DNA TGTGCCAGCAGTAAGGGGACGGTCACTGAAGCTTTCTTT.

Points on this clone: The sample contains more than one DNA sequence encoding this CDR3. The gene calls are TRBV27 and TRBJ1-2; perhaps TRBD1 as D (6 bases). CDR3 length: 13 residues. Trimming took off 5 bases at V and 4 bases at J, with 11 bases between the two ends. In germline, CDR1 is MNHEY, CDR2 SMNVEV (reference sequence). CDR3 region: CASSLRGGYGYTF. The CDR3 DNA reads TGTGCCAGCAGTCTTAGGGGGGGCTATGGCTACACCTTC.

The CDR3: CASSPTSSYNEQFF. The CDR3 DNA reads as TGTGCCAGCAGCCCTACTAGCAGTTACAATGAGCAGTTCTTC. V and J are TRBV5-4 and TRBJ2-1; TRBD2 might be the D (6 bases). The CDR3 runs 14 residues. Germline V CDR1 and CDR2: SGHNT, YYREEE (reference sequence). V was trimmed by 4 bases and J by 4 bases, leaving 12 bases between them.

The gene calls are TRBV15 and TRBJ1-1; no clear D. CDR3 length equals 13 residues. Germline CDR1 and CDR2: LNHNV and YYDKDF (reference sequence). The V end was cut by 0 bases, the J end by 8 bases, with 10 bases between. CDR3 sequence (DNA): TGTGCCACCAGCAGAGATTATTTAACCGAAGCTTTCTTT. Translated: CATSRDYLTEAFF. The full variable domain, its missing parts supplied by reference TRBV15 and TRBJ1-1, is DAMVIQNPRYQVTQFGKPVTLSCSQTLNHNVMYWYQQKSSQAPKLLFHYYDKDFNNEADTPDNFQSRRPNTSFCFLDIRSPGLGDTAMYLCATSRDYLTEAFFGQGTRLTVV.